The T cell receptor (beta chain) under discussion was sequenced for a study of graft-versus-host responses after intestinal transplantation. The wider study: As for transplant type, recipients had multivisceral, liver-intestinal, or isolated intestinal grafts. Every recipient had anti-thymocyte globulin induction and approximately three years of tacrolimus plus steroids.

Findings and limits, study-wide: Investigators detected GvH clones in recipient marrow, with some emerging earlier in ileum or blood. Allografts of one patient group, those with graft-donor T cell macrochimerism, had high graft-versus-host to host-versus-graft clonal ratios.

Libraries were prepared by immunoSEQ multiplex PCR; TCRdb keeps only in-frame clonotypes and omits some of them. The sample has 45,000 to 55,000 clones, 91% seen once. Comment on this clone: Its antigen is still unknown.

This sequence originates from a human patient who received an intestinal transplant, so some T cells may come from the graft donor. The sample was PBMCs, taken 650 to 680 days after intestinal transplant.

CDR3 sequence reads: CACGPGSYGYTF. As DNA, the CDR3 is TGTGCCTGTGGCCCCGGTTCCTATGGCTACACCTTC. The chain joins TRBV30 to TRBJ1-2; D is unresolved. The CDR3 runs 12 residues. Trimming stripped 6 bases from V and 4 bases from J, with 12 bases between. Germline V gives CDR1 GTSNPN, CDR2 SVGIG (reference sequence).